This T cell receptor beta chain came from a study of CD8+CD57+ T cells in acquired aplastic anemia. Study information: 3.2 ug was the average amount of DNA from sorted CD4+ and CD8+ cells. Notes on the study in general: Controls did not differ significantly from patients in CD8+ Simpson's diversity. Common to patients and controls were twenty-nine CD8+ CDR3 sequences.

In this sample, this clonotype turned up a few times. Its antigen is as yet unknown. Germline V gene data show CDR1 as SGHVS and CDR2 as FQNEAQ. CDR3 length: 16 residues. Trimming at V came to 3 bases and at J to 8 bases, leaving 11 bases not matched to a gene. Patients selected for sequencing had displayed CD8+CD57+ cell expansion by flow cytometry. A severe acquired aplastic anemia diagnosis applied to all patients. Genomic DNA acted as the template from which TCR beta VDJ combination and CDR3 sequence profiling were carried out. TCRdb used MiXCR to reprocess the reads, holding one entry per CDR3 protein. The profile covers approximately 250,000 distinct CDR3 sequences, with roughly 82% appearing a single time and approximately 42% taken by the ten largest.

The TCR originated in a human donor with aplastic anemia. The chain carries TRBV7-8 and TRBJ2-1, with 9 nucleotides matching TRBD2. Sequencing was carried out using sorted CD4+, CD8+, or CD8+CD57+ T cells (not recorded which) from PBMCs. The CDR3 region has the DNA TGTGCCAGCAGCTTTGAAGGAAGCGGGGGGAGGGATGAGCAGTTCTTC. This translates into CASSFEGSGGRDEQFF.